The rows below give T cell receptor beta chains drawn from one sample of a study of T cell responses to AZD1222 COVID-19 vaccine. Libraries were prepared by immunoSEQ multiplex PCR; TCRdb keeps only in-frame clonotypes and omits some of them. The sample shows around 97,000 clones, 75% to 95% of them seen only once. Specimen: peripheral blood, collected on day 0 of AZD1222 vaccination. All receptors come from an adult in good health. CDR3s include the opening cysteine and the closing phenylalanine or tryptophan. A D gene is named only where the DNA matches it firmly. The size of a clone is reported for some rows only, either as once, few or many, or as a class for expanded clones.

TRBJ2-1 once NA TRBV5-6 TGTGCCAGCAGCTTGATTTTCAGTCAAGAGCAGTTCTTC CASSLIFSQEQFF
TRBJ2-5 NA NA TRBV3-1/TRBV3-2 TGTGCCAGCAGCCTAAGCCGGAGGTGGGAGACCCAGTACTTC CASSLSRRWETQYF
TRBJ2-1 NA NA TRBV7-3 TGTGCCAGCAGCTTAAGGCCAGGGACTTCCTACAATGAGCAGTTCTTC CASSLRPGTSYNEQFF
TRBJ2-2 once TRBD2 TRBV6-2/TRBV6-3 TGTGCCAGCAGTTACCCCCGGGGGAGGGCCACCGGGGAGCTGTTTTTT CASSYPRGRATGELFF
TRBJ2-7 NA NA TRBV18 TGTGCCAGCTCACCACTAATCAGGGCAGGGGATTCCGAGCAGTACTTC CASSPLIRAGDSEQYF
TRBJ1-2 NA TRBD1 TRBV2 TGTGCCAGCGACCGGGACAGGGGCTATGGCTACACCTTC CASDRDRGYGYTF
TRBJ2-7 NA TRBD2 TRBV19 TGTGCCAGTAGTATCGTACTAGCGGGAACCGAGCAGTACTTC CASSIVLAGTEQYF
TRBJ1-5 NA NA TRBV4-1 TGCGCCAGCAGTCCTTCGGCCGTTAGCAATCAGCCCCAGCATTTT CASSPSAVSNQPQHF
TRBJ1-1 NA TRBD1 TRBV29-1 TGCAGCGCCAGTCGGGACAGGGATTTTGAAGCTTTCTTT CSASRDRDFEAFF
TRBJ1-1 NA TRBD1 TRBV9 TGTGCCAGCAGCGTAGGGGACAGGCCCTTAGAGGCTTTCTTT CASSVGDRPLEAFF
TRBJ1-2 NA TRBD1 TRBV28 TGTGCCAGCAGTGCCGGCTCCTGGGGACAGGGGGCAGACTATGGCTACACCTTC CASSAGSWGQGADYGYTF
TRBJ2-3 few NA TRBV29-1 TGCAGCGCGAAGCGCGGGCTAGGAGAAGATACGCAGTATTTT CSAKRGLGEDTQYF
TRBJ2-2 NA NA TRBV7-7 TGTGCCACCGAACCCCGGGGCACCGGGGAGCTGTTTTTT CATEPRGTGELFF
TRBJ2-7 NA NA TRBV19 TGTGCCAGCAGAGGGGGGCTCTCCTACGAGCAGTACTTC CASRGGLSYEQYF
TRBJ2-3 NA NA TRBV5-1 TGCGCCAGCAGCTTACCTAGCCTGAGGATAGATACGCAGTATTTT CASSLPSLRIDTQYF
TRBJ2-7 NA TRBD1 TRBV18 TGTGCCAGCTCCCACCGAAGACAGGGGGCCATTAGCTCCTACGAGCAGTACTTC CASSHRRQGAISSYEQYF
TRBJ2-6 NA NA TRBV7-2 TGTGCCAGCAGCTTAGTTCGAGCGGTCCGCTCTGGGGCCAACGTCCTGACTTTC CASSLVRAVRSGANVLTF
TRBJ1-4 NA TRBD1 TRBV28 TGTGCCAGCAGCTCCGGGACAGGGGTAACTAATGAAAAACTGTTTTTT CASSSGTGVTNEKLFF
TRBJ2-7 NA NA TRBV19 TGTGCCAGTACCGCGTCCTGGGGGGCAGCCTACGAGCAGTACTTC CASTASWGAAYEQYF
TRBJ2-2 NA NA TRBV7-2 TGTGCCAGCAGCTTAGGATTTAGTACCGGGGAGCTGTTTTTT CASSLGFSTGELFF
TRBJ1-1 NA NA TRBV19 TGTGCCAGTAGTATCCAGGGAGGCACTGAAGCTTTCTTT CASSIQGGTEAFF
TRBJ1-1 NA NA TRBV6-5 TGTGCCAGCCGCTCTTATAACACGGCTGAAGCTTTCTTT CASRSYNTAEAFF
TRBJ1-2 once TRBD1 TRBV24-1 TGTGCCACCAGTGATTCAGGGGGGTATGGCTACACCTTC CATSDSGGYGYTF
TRBJ1-2 NA NA TRBV19 TGTGCCAGTAGTCAATCGACTCAGGGGACCTATGGCTACACCTTC CASSQSTQGTYGYTF
TRBJ2-7 NA NA TRBV4-3 TGCGCCAGCAGCCAAGCCCTGAAGGGCGAGCAGTACTTC CASSQALKGEQYF
TRBJ2-3 NA NA TRBV7-9 TGTGCCAGCAGTATTATTAGCACAGATACGCAGTATTTT CASSIISTDTQYF
TRBJ2-5 NA TRBD2 TRBV7-8 TGTGCCAGCAGCTTAAATCCGGCGGGAGAGTCCCAAGAGACCCAGTACTTC CASSLNPAGESQETQYF
TRBJ2-1 NA NA TRBV28 TGTGCCAGCAGTCTTAGCGTCTACGGCGGTGAGCAGTTCTTC CASSLSVYGGEQFF
TRBJ1-3 NA TRBD1 TRBV19 TGTGCCAGTAGTAGCCGGACAGGGGCTGGAAACACCATATATTTT CASSSRTGAGNTIYF
TRBJ1-3 NA NA TRBV4-1 TGCGCCAGCAGCCCTCCAGGGGCCAATTCTGGAAACACCATATATTTT CASSPPGANSGNTIYF
TRBJ2-5 NA TRBD2 TRBV9 TGTGCCAGCAGTGAAGACTCTGGGACTAGCGCTTTAGAGACCCAGTACTTC CASSEDSGTSALETQYF
TRBJ2-7 NA TRBD2 TRBV3-1/TRBV3-2 TGTGCCAGCAGCTTAAGTCGTGGGGAGGGCCTCTACTTC CASSLSRGEGLYF
TRBJ1-4 NA NA TRBV19 TGTGCCAGTAGCCTCTCATTAGCAACTAATGAAAAACTGTTTTTT CASSLSLATNEKLFF
TRBJ2-5 NA NA TRBV30 TGTGCCTGGAGGGCGGACGGTGGGGGAGAGACCCAGTACTTC CAWRADGGGETQYF
TRBJ1-1 NA TRBD1 TRBV7-9 TGTGCCAGCACCCGACAGGGGGCGGGAAACACTGAAGCTTTCTTT CASTRQGAGNTEAFF
TRBJ2-1 NA TRBD2 TRBV27 TGTGCCAGCAGTTTCCCTAGCGGGGGTGCCTACAATGAGCAGTTCTTC CASSFPSGGAYNEQFF
TRBJ2-3 NA TRBD2 TRBV2 TGTGTTCGGGGACTAGCGGGACCTAATACGCAGTATTTT CVRGLAGPNTQYF
TRBJ1-4 NA TRBD1 TRBV5-6 TGTGCCAGCAGCTCAAACCCCGGGACAGGGAGGGAAAAACTGTTTTTT CASSSNPGTGREKLFF
TRBJ2-3 NA TRBD2 TRBV27 TGTGCCAGCAGGAACAACACCTTAGCGGGAGGGCAGGGCACAGATACGCAGTATTTT CASRNNTLAGGQGTDTQYF
TRBJ1-2 NA NA TRBV10-3 TGTGCCATCAGTGAGCCTGGGGGGGGCCAGCTCAATGGCTACACCTTC CAISEPGGGQLNGYTF
TRBJ1-3 NA NA TRBV1 TGCACCAGCAGCCATTCCAGGGGGGACAGGGCTGGAAACACCATATATTTT CTSSHSRGDRAGNTIYF
TRBJ1-3 NA NA TRBV4-2 TGTGCCAGCAGCCAAGGTATGGGACCCCAAACTGGAAACACCATATATTTT CASSQGMGPQTGNTIYF
TRBJ2-7 NA TRBD2 TRBV28 TGTGCCTCCAACGGGGCGGGAGGGCCGATCAACGAGCAGTACTTC CASNGAGGPINEQYF
TRBJ1-2 once TRBD1 TRBV9 TGTGCCAGCAGCGCAACAGGGGGCTATGGCTACACCTTC CASSATGGYGYTF
TRBJ2-7 NA NA TRBV19 TGTGCCAGTAGTGGGGCCGGGACCCCCGACTACGAGCAGTACTTC CASSGAGTPDYEQYF
TRBJ2-3 NA NA TRBV9 TGTGCCAGTTCGGGGACAAGCAGCACAGATACGCAGTATTTT CASSGTSSTDTQYF
TRBJ1-2 NA TRBD1 TRBV19 TGTGCCAGCGACTCGGACAGGGACATGGGTGGCTACACCTTC CASDSDRDMGGYTF
TRBJ1-1 NA NA TRBV6-2/TRBV6-3 TGTGCCAGCAGTGGCCCCTCGGGTGCGACTGAAGCTTTCTTT CASSGPSGATEAFF
TRBJ2-7 NA TRBD1 TRBV5-4 TGTGCCAGCAGCCGGAACCCACAGGGGTGGAACGAGCAGTACTTC CASSRNPQGWNEQYF
TRBJ2-2 NA NA TRBV11-3 TGTGCCAGCAGCTCTCCGGGGTTCTCGTCCACCGGGGAGCTGTTTTTT CASSSPGFSSTGELFF
TRBJ1-2 once NA TRBV5-1 TGCGCCAGCAGCTTGACTACGGATGGCTACACCTTC CASSLTTDGYTF
TRBJ2-1 NA NA TRBV27 TGTGCCAGCAGTTTATCGGGCAGGGCCTTCTACAATGAGCAGTTCTTC CASSLSGRAFYNEQFF
TRBJ2-7 NA TRBD1 TRBV24-1 TGTGCCACCAGTGATTTTAAGGGGGCTGGCAACGAGCAGTACTTC CATSDFKGAGNEQYF